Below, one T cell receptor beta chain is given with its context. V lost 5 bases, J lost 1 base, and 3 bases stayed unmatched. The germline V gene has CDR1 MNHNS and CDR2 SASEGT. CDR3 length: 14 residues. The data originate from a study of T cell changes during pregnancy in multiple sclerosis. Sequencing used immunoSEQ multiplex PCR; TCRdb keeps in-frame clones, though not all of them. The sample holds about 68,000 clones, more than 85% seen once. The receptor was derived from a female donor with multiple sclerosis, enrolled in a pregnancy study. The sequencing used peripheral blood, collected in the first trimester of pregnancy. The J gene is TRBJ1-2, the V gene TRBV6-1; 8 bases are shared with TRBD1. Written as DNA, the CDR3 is TGTGCCAGCAGTCGCAGGGGGCTTAACTATGGCTACACCTTC. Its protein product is CASSRRGLNYGYTF.